The T cell receptor (beta chain) under discussion was sequenced for a study of T cell responses to AZD1222 COVID-19 vaccine. At the level of the study: Investigators merged groups given second doses at roughly 4 or roughly 12 weeks. The study, taken as a whole, reports: Baseline seropositives among AZD1222 recipients totaled only six or seven. Nearly half of spike-specific TCRs reportedly target variant regions that are unmutated in the B.1.351 and B.1.1.7 variants. Clonal diversity may have been underestimated in mostly white British donors.

This clone appeared once. Its specificity is unknown. Repertoires were generated with immunoSEQ multiplex PCR, while TCRdb's copy carries only in-frame clones and drops some. The data hold roughly 130,000 clones, with around 92% observed a single time. This CDR3 is 13 amino acids long. With 3 bases removed from V and 8 bases from J, the gap between germline ends came to 13 bases. CDR1 and CDR2 from the germline V gene are LGHDT and YNNKEL (reference sequence). The source material was peripheral blood, sampled on day 0 of AZD1222 vaccination. The clonotype comes from an adult in good health. The rearrangement uses TRBV3-1 (or the pseudogene TRBV3-2) and TRBJ1-2; TRBD1 is a possible D gene (5 bases). The CDR3 DNA follows: TGTGCCAGCAGCCAGGGGCGCGTTAACGGCTACACCTTC. Protein sequence: CASSQGRVNGYTF.